This T cell receptor (beta chain) is drawn from a study of blood T cell repertoires in COVID-19. Study-level information: Spain, Italy and the United States supplied samples that represented acute and convalescent COVID-19. The analysed material was cDNA or gDNA that came from T cells, B-cell-depleted T cells, or PBMCs.

Source study methods: Amplified reference gene primers provided the basis for estimating nucleated cell counts. Generated by immunoSEQ multiplex PCR, the TCRdb table keeps only in-frame clones and is missing some. The V and J calls and clone size were taken over from that table, and D and trimming were inferred from the DNA. The sample carries about 210,000 clones, around 80% recorded once. The germline V gene encodes CDR1 DFQATT and CDR2 SNEGSKA (reference sequence). The V and J ends lost 8 bases and 13 bases, in that order; junction bases with no gene match: 12. The CDR3 runs to 11 residues. The sequencing sample was made of peripheral blood. The V and J genes are TRBV20-1 and TRBJ1-2; TRBD1 matches 8 bases. The sequence derives from a man aged 50-59 years with active or convalescent COVID-19. CDR3 nucleotides: TGCAGTTCCGGGACAGGTCGAATTAGCACCTTC. Amino acid sequence: CSSGTGRISTF.